What follows are 13 T cell receptor beta chains derived from one specimen sequenced in a study of cytomegalovirus exposure and HLA in healthy donors. The protocol was immunoSEQ multiplex PCR, while the TCRdb copy is restricted to in-frame clones and leaves out a portion. The repertoire has approximately 270,000 clones, 87% of them found once; the top ten carry 12%. The source material was PBMCs. The receptors stem from a man younger than 35 in good health and CMV-seropositive.

This clone was seen only a few times. The chain employs TRBV4-3 and TRBJ1-2; 10 nucleotides match TRBD1. Germline V lookup: CDR1 LGHNA, CDR2 YSLEER. Trimming cost V 1 base and J 8 bases; bases outside gene matches: 4. There are 14 residues in the CDR3. The CDR3 loop is CASSQGQGARGYTF. The DNA of the CDR3 is TGCGCCAGCAGCCAAGGACAGGGGGCAAGGGGCTACACCTTC.

The V gene is TRBV9, the J gene TRBJ1-3; the D is unclear. The CDR3 spans 16 residues. In germline, CDR1 is SGDLS, CDR2 YYNGEE. The V end was cut by 0 bases, the J end by 4 bases, with 14 bases between. CDR3 DNA sequence: TGTGCCAGCAGCGTAGAGGGCAGCCCACGAGGAAACACCATATATTTT. Protein sequence: CASSVEGSPRGNTIYF.

This chain joins TRBV5-6 and TRBJ2-5; D possibly corresponds to TRBD1 (7 bases). Germline CDR1 SGHDT, CDR2 YYEEEE. Trimming pared 4 bases from V and 5 bases from J, leaving 15 bases between. CDR3 length: 14 amino acids. This chain's CDR3 is CASSQDRAGETQYF. The CDR3 nucleotides read TGTGCCAGCAGCCAAGACAGGGCGGGGGAGACCCAGTACTTC.

V usage is TRBV2 and J usage is TRBJ1-5, with 7 bases lining up with TRBD1. Germline assignment: CDR1 SNHLY and CDR2 FYNNEI. There are 14 residues in the CDR3. V shed 7 bases and J 5 bases; nucleotides not matched to a gene: 8. The CDR3 is CASKGGRGDQPQHF. CDR3 coding DNA: TGTGCCAGCAAGGGGGGCAGGGGGGATCAGCCCCAGCATTTT.

The chain carries TRBV6-1 and TRBJ1-2, with 11 bases aligning to TRBD1. The V segment lost 1 base and the J segment 3 bases; nucleotides outside the gene matches: 1. The CDR3 runs 15 residues. Germline CDR1 reads MNHNS; CDR2 reads SASEGT. The CDR3 loop is CASSEGTGGYYGYTF. CDR3 coding DNA: TGTGCCAGCAGTGAAGGGACAGGGGGCTACTATGGCTACACCTTC.

The chain joins TRBV27 to TRBJ2-3, with 8 bases that match TRBD1. Germline V lookup: CDR1 MNHEY, CDR2 SMNVEV (reference sequence). CDR3 length: 14 residues. V lost 3 bases, J lost 5 bases, and 4 bases stayed unmatched. Written as DNA, the CDR3 is TGTGCCAGCAGTTTGACAGGGGTTCAAGATACGCAGTATTTT. This sequence encodes CASSLTGVQDTQYF.

This sequence joins TRBV27 and TRBJ1-2, with D unresolved. Per the germline V gene, CDR1 is MNHEY and CDR2 is SMNVEV (reference sequence). The CDR3 runs to 15 residues. The ends were cut back, 2 bases at V and 8 bases at J, with 18 bases in the middle. CDR3 residues: CASSLHVEDLEGYTF. The CDR3 region has the DNA TGTGCCAGCAGTTTACATGTGGAGGACCTTGAAGGCTACACCTTC.

The chain is built from TRBV19 and TRBJ2-7; D might be TRBD1 (6 bases). Per the germline V gene, CDR1 is LNHDA and CDR2 is SQIVND (reference sequence). V dropped 3 bases and J dropped 6 bases, with 9 bases sitting between them. CDR3 length: 12 amino acids. The CDR3: CASSMGAREQYF. The CDR3 region has the DNA TGTGCCAGTAGTATGGGGGCCCGCGAGCAGTACTTC.

In its sample, this clone was seen once. The chain links TRBV6-1 to TRBJ1-2; D uncertain. The CDR3 runs to 13 residues. The V gene's germline CDR1 is MNHNS and CDR2 SASEGT. V lost 6 bases and J lost 3, with 11 bases in between. The CDR3 sequence: CASRPYGDYGYTF. CDR3 DNA: TGTGCCAGCAGGCCGTATGGGGACTATGGCTACACCTTC.

The CDR3 here is CASSHTSSGELFF. DNA of the CDR3: TGTGCCAGCAGTCATACGAGTTCCGGGGAGCTGTTTTTT. The chain carries TRBV9 and TRBJ2-2, with D unclear. This CDR3 contains 13 residues. Trimming left V 5 bases short and J 6 bases short, with 11 bases between. Germline CDR1 SGDLS, CDR2 YYNGEE.

This chain links TRBV5-1 with TRBJ2-7, with D possibly TRBD1 on 8 matching bases. The CDR3 is 16 residues long. V lost 0 bases and J 5 bases, leaving 18 bases between the germline ends. Germline CDR1 is SGHRS and CDR2 is YFSETQ. This CDR3 is CASSLGGTGGVHEQYF. As DNA, the CDR3 is TGCGCCAGCAGCTTGGGAGGTACAGGGGGGGTCCACGAGCAGTACTTC.

V gene TRBV28 combines with J gene TRBJ2-2; D gene uncertain. Trimming shortened V by 6 bases and J by 1 base, and 3 bases separated the two germline ends. CDR1 and CDR2 (germline): MDHEN, SYDVKM. This CDR3 spans 12 amino acids. The DNA for the CDR3 is TGTGCCAGCAGAAAGAACACCGGGGAGCTGTTTTTT. Its translation: CASRKNTGELFF.

The chain uses TRBV5-1 and TRBJ2-7; D is unclear. Germline lookup yields CDR1 SGHRS and CDR2 YFSETQ. The CDR3 has 13 amino acids. The V end lost 0 bases, the J end lost 7 bases, and 11 bases lay between the germline ends. CDR3 sequence: CASSLAPEREQYF. CDR3 DNA: TGCGCCAGCAGCTTGGCCCCGGAGCGAGAGCAGTACTTC.